Presented here are 2 T cell receptor beta chains from one specimen sequenced in a study of T-cell memory formation after mild COVID-19. Using its own MiXCR run on the 5' RACE reads, TCRdb lists one record per CDR3 protein. The sample holds fewer than 600,000 distinct CDR3 sequences, about a fifth seen once. Input material: PBMCs or a T cell subset sorted from them (not recorded which). The source is an adult woman who had mild COVID-19 (a few samples of this study predate the infection). Cell type and time point are not known.

V is TRBV11-2 and J is TRBJ2-1; D possibly matches TRBD1 or TRBD2 (7 bases each). Between the trimmed V and J ends, which lost 3 bases and 0 bases, there was a span of 15 bases. Germline CDR1 reads SGHAT; CDR2 reads FQNNGV. CDR3 length equals 17 residues. The CDR3 nucleotides read TGTGCCAGCAGCTTGCCAGGGGGGGTAAGCTCCTACAATGAGCAGTTCTTC. Protein sequence: CASSLPGGVSSYNEQFF.

This chain connects TRBV21-1 to TRBJ2-5; the listed D gene, TRBD2, was not tested against the DNA. TRBV21-1 is a pseudogene segment. This CDR3 comprises 19 residues. In nucleotides, the CDR3 is TGTGCCAGCAGCAAGGGTACCCCAAGCGGGGGGACCCCGAGGGAGACCCAGTACTTC. Encoded protein: CASSKGTPSGGTPRETQYF.